The sequence of this T cell receptor (beta chain) was determined in a study of early T cells in non-severe SARS-CoV-2 infection. Study information: RNA in bulk from unsorted whole blood was sequenced, and chains were unpaired.

Details on this clonotype: This could be a read error, since a much larger clone is one nucleotide away.

Germline loops: CDR1 LGHDT, CDR2 YNNKEL (reference sequence). CDR3 length: 12 amino acids. Tagging with unique molecular identifiers was applied to individual cDNA molecules. One entry per CDR3 protein results from TCRdb running MiXCR on the 5' RACE reads. This sample carries about 48,000 distinct CDR3 sequences, 7.7% of them seen once, and the ten largest clones take under 6.5%. The sequence was obtained from an adult who was a healthcare worker with PCR-confirmed SARS-CoV-2 infection or an uninfected control (not recorded which). The V and J genes are TRBV3-1 and TRBJ2-7, with no clear D. The sample comprised whole blood. CDR3 nucleotide sequence: TGTGCCAGAAGCCAAGTCTCCTACGAGCAGTACTTC. Protein sequence: CARSQVSYEQYF.